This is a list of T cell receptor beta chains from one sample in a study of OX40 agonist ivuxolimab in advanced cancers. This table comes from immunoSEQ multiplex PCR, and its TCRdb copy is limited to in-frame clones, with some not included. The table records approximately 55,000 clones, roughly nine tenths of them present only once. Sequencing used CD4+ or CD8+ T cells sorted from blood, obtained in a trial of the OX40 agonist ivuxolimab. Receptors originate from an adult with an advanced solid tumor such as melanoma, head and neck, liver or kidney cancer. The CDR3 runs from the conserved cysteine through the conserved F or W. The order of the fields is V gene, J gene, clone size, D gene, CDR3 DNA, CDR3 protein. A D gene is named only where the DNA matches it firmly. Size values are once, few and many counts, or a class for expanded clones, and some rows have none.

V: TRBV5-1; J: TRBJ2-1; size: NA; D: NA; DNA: TGCGCCAGCAGCTTGGGTAGTGAGAGCTCCTACAATGAGCAGTTCTTC; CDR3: CASSLGSESSYNEQFF
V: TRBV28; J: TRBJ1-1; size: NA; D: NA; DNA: TGTGCCAGCAGTTTGGAGACCATCATGAACACTGAAGCTTTCTTT; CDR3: CASSLETIMNTEAFF
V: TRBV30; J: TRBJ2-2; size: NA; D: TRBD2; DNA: TGTGCCCGGCGTGTCGTCTTTAGCGGGATCACCGGGGAGCTGTTTTTT; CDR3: CARRVVFSGITGELFF
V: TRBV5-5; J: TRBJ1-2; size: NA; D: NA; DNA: TGTGCCAGCAGCTTGGCGTTGGACAGATATGGCTACACCTTC; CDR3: CASSLALDRYGYTF
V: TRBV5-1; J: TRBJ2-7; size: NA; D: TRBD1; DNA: TGCGCCAGCAGCTTCGGCCAGGGGGTCTACGAGCAGTACTTC; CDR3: CASSFGQGVYEQYF
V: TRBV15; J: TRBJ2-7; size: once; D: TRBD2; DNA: TGTGCCACCAGCTCCCCGACTAGGCGGGGGTACGAGCAGTACTTC; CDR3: CATSSPTRRGYEQYF
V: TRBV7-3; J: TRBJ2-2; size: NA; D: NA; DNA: TGTGCCAGCAGCCTTGCTGGCGGGGAGCTGTTTTTT; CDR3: CASSLAGGELFF
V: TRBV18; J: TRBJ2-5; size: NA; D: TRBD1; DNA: TGTGCCAGCTCACCGGGACAGAAAGAGACCCAGTACTTC; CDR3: CASSPGQKETQYF
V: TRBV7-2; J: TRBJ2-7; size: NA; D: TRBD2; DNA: TGTGCCAGCAGCTTAGGGGGGAGGGGCGAGCAGTACTTC; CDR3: CASSLGGRGEQYF
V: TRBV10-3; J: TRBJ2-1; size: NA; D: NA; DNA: TGTGCCATCAGTCCAGGAGGGGGGCAGTTCTTC; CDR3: CAISPGGGQFF
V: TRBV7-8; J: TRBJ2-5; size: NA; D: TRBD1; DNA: TGTGCCAGCAGCTTAAGGGAGACAGGGGCAACGGCCCAGTACTTC; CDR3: CASSLRETGATAQYF
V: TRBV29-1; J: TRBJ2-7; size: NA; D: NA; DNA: TGCAGCGTCCGTCCGAGCTCCTACGAGCAGTACTTC; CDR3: CSVRPSSYEQYF
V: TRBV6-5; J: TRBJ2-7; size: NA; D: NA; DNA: TGTGCCAGCAGTACGAGGCCAGGTTTCTCCTACGAGCAGTACTTC; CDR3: CASSTRPGFSYEQYF
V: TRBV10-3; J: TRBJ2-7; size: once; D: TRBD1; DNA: TGTGCCATCAGGAAGACAGGGGGCAAGTACGAGCAGTACTTC; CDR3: CAIRKTGGKYEQYF
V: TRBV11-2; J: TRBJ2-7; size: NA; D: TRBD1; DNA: TGTGCCAGCAGCTGGGGACAGGGGTATGGCGAGCAGTACTTC; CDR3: CASSWGQGYGEQYF
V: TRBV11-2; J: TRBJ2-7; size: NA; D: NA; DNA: TGTGCCAGCAGCCCTGGGCCTTCAAGCTACGAGCAGTACTTC; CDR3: CASSPGPSSYEQYF
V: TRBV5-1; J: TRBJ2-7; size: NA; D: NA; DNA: TGCGCCAGCAGCTTGTCGTCACAGGGACCCTACGAGCAGTACTTC; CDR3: CASSLSSQGPYEQYF
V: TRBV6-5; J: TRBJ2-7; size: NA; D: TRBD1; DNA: TGTGCCAGCAGTTACTCATGGACAGGCCATGGCGAGCAGTACTTC; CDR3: CASSYSWTGHGEQYF
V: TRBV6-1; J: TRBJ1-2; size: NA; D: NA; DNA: TGTGCCGGCAGGGGTTGGACTAACTATGGCTACACCTTC; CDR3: CAGRGWTNYGYTF
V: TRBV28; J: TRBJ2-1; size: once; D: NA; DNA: TGTGCCAGCAGAGGCAATGAGCAGTTCTTC; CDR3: CASRGNEQFF
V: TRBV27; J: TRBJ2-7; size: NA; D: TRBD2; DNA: TGTGCCAGCAGTTCGGGACTAGCGGGATATTATGAGTACTTC; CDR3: CASSSGLAGYYEYF
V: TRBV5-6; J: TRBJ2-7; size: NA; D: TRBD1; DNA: TGTGCCAGCAGCTTACGGACAGGGCCCTACGAGCAGTACTTC; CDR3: CASSLRTGPYEQYF
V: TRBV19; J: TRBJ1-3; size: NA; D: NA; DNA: TGTGCCAGTAGTCCTGACATCGGCTCTGGAAACACCATATATTTT; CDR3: CASSPDIGSGNTIYF
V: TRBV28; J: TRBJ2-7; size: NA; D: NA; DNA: TGTGCCAGCAGACCCTCCGGGAGAAGCTCCTACGAGCAGTACTTC; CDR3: CASRPSGRSSYEQYF
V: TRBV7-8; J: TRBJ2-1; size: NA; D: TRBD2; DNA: TGTGCCAGCAGCCGAAGCGGGAGAACGTTAAAGCAGTTCTTC; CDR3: CASSRSGRTLKQFF
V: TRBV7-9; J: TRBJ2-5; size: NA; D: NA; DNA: TGTGCCAGCAGCTTACACGTGGGGAAGGAGACCCAGTACTTC; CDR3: CASSLHVGKETQYF